These T cell receptor beta chains were read from a single sample in a study of blood T cell repertoires in COVID-19. The protocol was immunoSEQ multiplex PCR, while the TCRdb copy is restricted to in-frame clones and leaves out a portion. Seen here are 490,000 or so clones, 70% to 90% observed once, and the top ten hold roughly 1.9%. Material: PBMCs or T cells enriched from blood (not recorded which). The receptors originated from a woman between 40 and 55 years old who had recovered from COVID-19. The CDR3 runs from the conserved cysteine through the conserved F or W. The D gene is left open where the match is weak. Clone size is given for some rows only: seen once, a few or many times, or a class if the clone is expanded.

CDR3 DNA	CDR3 protein	D gene	V gene	J gene	clone size
TGTGCCAGCAGCTTAGCTTTGGCCCACGAGCAGTACTTC	CASSLALAHEQYF	NA	TRBV7-2	TRBJ2-7	NA
TGTGCCAGCAGCTCCGGGACAGTGAGGAATCAGCCCCAGCATTTT	CASSSGTVRNQPQHF	TRBD1	TRBV6-5	TRBJ1-5	NA
TGTGCCAGCAGTAAGACAGCAATCAACACCTATGGCTACACCTTC	CASSKTAINTYGYTF	NA	TRBV6-5	TRBJ1-2	NA
TGCGCCAGCAGCCCAGGACAGGATTTGCTACAGCCCCAGCATTTT	CASSPGQDLLQPQHF	TRBD1	TRBV4-1	TRBJ1-5	NA
TGTGCCAGCAGCTATGGCAGGGGGCCCGAAACCACGGATACGCAGTATTTT	CASSYGRGPETTDTQYF	TRBD1	TRBV11-3	TRBJ2-3	NA
TGTGCCAGCAGGCTGGAACGGAGCTCCTACAATGAGCAGTTCTTC	CASRLERSSYNEQFF	NA	TRBV6-5	TRBJ2-1	NA
TGTGCCAGCAGCTTACCCGACATACAGCCCCAGCATTTT	CASSLPDIQPQHF	NA	TRBV7-2	TRBJ1-5	NA
TGTGCCAGTAGTATTTTCGCCTTAACAGGGACCGTGGGCCATGGCTACACCTTC	CASSIFALTGTVGHGYTF	NA	TRBV19	TRBJ1-2	NA
TGTGCCAGCAGCTCGGTGGGAGCGGTCTACAATGAGCAGTTCTTC	CASSSVGAVYNEQFF	NA	TRBV7-2	TRBJ2-1	NA
TGTGCCTGGATGGGACTAGGATCTGGCGGGAGAAAGTCCTACGAGCAGTACTTC	CAWMGLGSGGRKSYEQYF	TRBD2	TRBV30	TRBJ2-7	NA
TGTGCCAGCAGCCTACCAATACAGGACAGTTACAATGAGCAGTTCTTC	CASSLPIQDSYNEQFF	NA	TRBV11-2	TRBJ2-1	NA
TGTGCCAGTAGTATAGGACAGGGGGACACCGGGGAGCTGTTTTTT	CASSIGQGDTGELFF	TRBD1	TRBV19	TRBJ2-2	NA
TGTGCCAGCACGGGGACACCCCACAATGAGCAGTTCTTC	CASTGTPHNEQFF	NA	TRBV9	TRBJ2-1	NA
TGTGCCAGCAGCATTCAGACCACTTCTAGTGGCTACACCTTC	CASSIQTTSSGYTF	NA	TRBV5-8	TRBJ1-2	NA
TGTGCCAGCAGCGTAGATCGGGGTTGGACAGATACGCAGTATTTT	CASSVDRGWTDTQYF	NA	TRBV9	TRBJ2-3	NA
TGTGCCAGCAGCAGGAAGGACAGGGGGTACAATGAGCAGTTCTTC	CASSRKDRGYNEQFF	NA	TRBV21-1	TRBJ2-1	NA
TGTGCCACCAGTGATGAACGACAGCTTGGTGAGGCCCAGTACTTC	CATSDERQLGEAQYF	NA	TRBV24-1	TRBJ2-5	NA
TGCAGTGCTAGATCCGGGACAGGGGAGTTCTTC	CSARSGTGEFF	TRBD1	TRBV20-1	TRBJ2-1	few
TGTGCCTGGAGTGGCGGGAATTTCCCTCTCTACAATGAGCAGTTCTTC	CAWSGGNFPLYNEQFF	NA	TRBV30	TRBJ2-1	NA
TGCAGTGCTAGTAGCCGCATTAGCGGGGGTCTAGAAGAGACCCAGTACTTC	CSASSRISGGLEETQYF	TRBD2	TRBV20-1	TRBJ2-5	NA
TGTGCCAGCAGTGAATACGGCCGCGGCAACACCATATATTTT	CASSEYGRGNTIYF	NA	TRBV25-1	TRBJ1-3	NA
TGTGCCAGCAGTGTGACAGAGAATCAGCCCCAGCATTTT	CASSVTENQPQHF	NA	TRBV3-1/TRBV3-2	TRBJ1-5	once